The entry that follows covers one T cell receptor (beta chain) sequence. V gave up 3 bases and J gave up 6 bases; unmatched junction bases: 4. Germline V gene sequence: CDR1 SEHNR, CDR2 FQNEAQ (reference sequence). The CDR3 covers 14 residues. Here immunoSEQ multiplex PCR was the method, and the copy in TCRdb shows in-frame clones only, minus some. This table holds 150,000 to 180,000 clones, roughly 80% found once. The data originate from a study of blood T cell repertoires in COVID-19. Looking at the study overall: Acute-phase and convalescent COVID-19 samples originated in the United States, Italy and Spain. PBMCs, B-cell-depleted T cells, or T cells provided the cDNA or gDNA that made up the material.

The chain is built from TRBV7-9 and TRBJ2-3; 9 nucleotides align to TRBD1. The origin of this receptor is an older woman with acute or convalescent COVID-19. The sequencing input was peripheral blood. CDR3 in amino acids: CASSLGQGGDTQYF. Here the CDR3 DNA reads TGTGCCAGCAGCTTGGGACAGGGCGGCGATACGCAGTATTTT.